This T cell receptor beta chain comes out of a study of blood T cells in healthy people across ages. Across the study: There was about one barcoded beta molecule captured by template switching per two T cells. Study-wide findings and caveats: TCR beta diversity per million T cells fell roughly linearly with age. The long-lived group displayed more naive CD4+ cells, plus higher diversity, than the aged donors did.

Germline trimming cut 1 base from V and 9 bases from J; bases unmatched to any gene: 12. CDR1 is SQVTM and CDR2 is ANQGSEA in the germline V gene. The CDR3 has 16 residues. The donors, all healthy, were Caucasians living in Russia, aged 6 to 90. This clonotype was counted between two and nine times. What it binds is unknown. Primers used in a second PCR of about 7 to 12 cycles were a sample-barcoded 5' primer and a J-beta primer mix. TCRdb itself ran the 5' RACE reads through MiXCR, one entry per CDR3 protein. Of about 970,000 distinct CDR3 sequences in the sample, 45% to 60% are singletons; the top ten hold roughly 23%.

The J gene is TRBJ2-1, the V gene TRBV29-1; 10 bases match TRBD2. This TCR derives from a woman in her sixties in good health. Material for sequencing was blood. The CDR3 DNA sequence: TGCAGCGTTGAAGTGGGAGTAGCGGGAGGATGGGGTGAGCAGTTCTTC. Its protein is CSVEVGVAGGWGEQFF.